Reported below is one T cell receptor beta chain. Its antigen is currently unknown. The entry originates in a study of Ad26.COV2.S vaccination and SARS-CoV-2 variants. Study information: Administration of Ad26.COV2.S was intramuscular, either once or twice 56 days apart.

Study findings and constraints: Vaccine recipients showed a spike-specific TCR breadth that was higher than in placebo recipients.

The assay was immunoSEQ multiplex PCR, and TCRdb's table has in-frame clones only and misses some. The table has 250,000 or so clones, around 85% seen once. Sample treatment: around 19 received Ad26.COV2.S at low or high dose, single or two shots; 5 received placebo; per-sample allocation not given. Day 63 after the first vaccine or placebo injection was the time point for sampling. Germline assignment: CDR1 LGHNA and CDR2 YSLEER. CDR3 length equals 16 residues. V lost 0 bases to trimming and J lost 4 bases; unmatched junction nucleotides: 5. The V call is TRBV4-3, the J call TRBJ2-2; 7 nucleotides align to TRBD2. This sequence was found in a person aged 18-65 years who received the Ad26.COV2.S COVID-19 vaccine or a placebo. The specimen comprised peripheral blood, sampled in a trial of Ad26.COV2.S vaccine versus placebo. The CDR3 is CASSQESRGFTGELFF. CDR3 in DNA: TGCGCCAGCAGCCAAGAATCGCGGGGGTTCACCGGGGAGCTGTTTTTT.